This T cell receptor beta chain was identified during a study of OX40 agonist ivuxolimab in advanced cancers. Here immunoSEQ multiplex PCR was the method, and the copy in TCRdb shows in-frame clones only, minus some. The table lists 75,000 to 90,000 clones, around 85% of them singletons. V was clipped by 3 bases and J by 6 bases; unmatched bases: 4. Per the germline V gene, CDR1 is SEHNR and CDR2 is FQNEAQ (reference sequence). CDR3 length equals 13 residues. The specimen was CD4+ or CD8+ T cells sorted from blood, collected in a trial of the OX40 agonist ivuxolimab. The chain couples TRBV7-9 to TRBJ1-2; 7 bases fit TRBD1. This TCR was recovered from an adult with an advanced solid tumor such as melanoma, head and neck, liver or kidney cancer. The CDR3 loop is CASSLSRGDGYTF. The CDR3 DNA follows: TGTGCCAGCAGCTTGAGCAGGGGGGATGGCTACACCTTC.